This T cell receptor beta chain was profiled in a study of radiotherapy plus CTLA-4 blockade in lung cancer. Overall study context: Disease control reached around 30%, with objective responses in 15% to 20%.

The study gave focal radiation plus ipilimumab CTLA-4 blockade to patients with chemo-refractory metastatic non-small-cell lung cancer. This clone was detected only once. Its cognate antigen is unknown. TCRdb keeps only in-frame clones here, not all; method: immunoSEQ multiplex PCR. This table holds 81,000 or so clones, approximately 86% found once. Per the germline V gene, CDR1 is SGHRS and CDR2 is YFSETQ. Trimming pared 0 bases from V and 2 bases from J, leaving 17 bases between. The length of the CDR3 is 17 residues. Whole-study results and caveats: There was expansion of tumor-derived TCR clones in blood after radiotherapy plus ipilimumab. It was early blood T cell clone dynamics, with interferon-beta, that reportedly best predicted response.

The sequence derives from a human donor with non-small cell lung cancer who had stable disease on radiotherapy plus ipilimumab. Material: peripheral blood, obtained from a patient treated with radiotherapy plus ipilimumab. The genes are TRBV5-1 and TRBJ2-5, with D possibly being TRBD2 (7 bases). The CDR3 region is CASSLVPAGALQETQYF. In nucleotides, the CDR3 is TGCGCCAGCAGCTTGGTACCGGCGGGGGCCCTACAAGAGACCCAGTACTTC.